One and the same sample provided the 24 T cell receptor beta chains below, sequenced in a study of siplizumab effects on memory and regulatory T cells. Here immunoSEQ multiplex PCR was the method, and the copy in TCRdb shows in-frame clones only, minus some. This sample yields around 45,000 clones, of which roughly 87% are seen a single time; around 0.3% belongs to the top ten. Sequencing was done on a sample of naive CD8+ T cells sorted from blood. The receptors were gathered from a human donor in good health.

The chain links TRBV9 to TRBJ1-1; D unclear. Trimming took off 0 bases at V and 6 bases at J, with 6 bases between the two ends. CDR1 and CDR2 from the germline V gene are SGDLS and YYNGEE. CDR3 length equals 12 residues. The CDR3: CASSVAGAEAFF. The CDR3, as DNA: TGTGCCAGCAGCGTAGCTGGCGCTGAAGCTTTCTTT.

This clone was detected once. The DNA for the CDR3 is TGCGCCAGCAGCCCGCTGGACGGGGGATCCTACGAGCAGTACTTC. Translating it yields CASSPLDGGSYEQYF. The rearrangement links TRBV5-1 to TRBJ2-7, with D perhaps TRBD2 (6 bases). Germline V gene data show CDR1 as SGHRS and CDR2 as YFSETQ. Trimming left V 4 bases short and J 1 base short, with 15 bases between. CDR3 length: 15 amino acids.

The rearrangement links TRBV19 to TRBJ1-1, with 9 bases fitting TRBD1. There are 15 residues in the CDR3. CDR1 and CDR2 (germline): LNHDA, SQIVND (reference sequence). V lost 4 bases to trimming and J lost 5 bases; unmatched junction nucleotides: 8. CDR3 in amino acids: CASSTGTGLGTEAFF. DNA for the CDR3: TGTGCCAGTAGTACCGGGACAGGGCTGGGGACTGAAGCTTTCTTT. Combining the CDR3 with reference TRBV19 and TRBJ1-1 gives the whole variable domain DGGITQSPKYLFRKEGQNVTLSCEQNLNHDAMYWYRQDPGQGLRLIYYSQIVNDFQKGDIAEGYSVSREKKESFPLTVTSAQKNPTAFYLCASSTGTGLGTEAFFGQGTRLTVV.

This clone was picked up a small number of times. The chain uses TRBV19 and TRBJ1-1; D may be TRBD1 (6 bases). Germline assignment: CDR1 LNHDA and CDR2 SQIVND (reference sequence). V lost 8 bases to trimming and J lost 1 base, with 17 bases between them. This CDR3 region has 15 residues. CDR3 residues: CASEDSGGTNTEAFF. As DNA, the CDR3 is TGTGCCAGTGAGGACAGCGGAGGGACGAACACTGAAGCTTTCTTT.

In DNA form, the CDR3 reads TGTGCCAGCAGCGTAGCTACCAGCGGGAGGGCCAAGAATGAGCAGTTCTTC. Translated: CASSVATSGRAKNEQFF. This chain joins TRBV9 and TRBJ2-1, with TRBD2 matching 10 bases. Losses at the gene ends were 0 bases for V and 7 bases for J; bases not matched to a gene: 10. Germline V gene data show CDR1 as SGDLS and CDR2 as YYNGEE. CDR3 length equals 17 residues.

The rearrangement links TRBV7-6 to TRBJ1-1; unclear D gene. Germline values: CDR1 SGHVS, CDR2 FNYEAQ. There are 14 residues in the CDR3. V was shortened by 1 base and J by 4 bases, with 10 bases between the two germline ends. Written as DNA, the CDR3 is TGTGCCAGCAGCTTAGGGCAGTGGGGCACTGAAGCTTTCTTT. Protein: CASSLGQWGTEAFF.

The CDR3: CASSQTRAETQYF. The CDR3 DNA sequence: TGTGCCAGCAGCCAGACACGAGCTGAGACCCAGTACTTC. J is TRBJ2-5 and V is TRBV14; D is ambiguous. Per the germline V gene, CDR1 is SGHDN and CDR2 is FVKESK. This CDR3 is built from 13 residues. Deletions cut 3 bases from V and 5 bases from J, with 10 bases between.

This chain uses TRBV12-5 with TRBJ2-1; TRBD2 is a possible D gene (6 bases). The CDR3 contains 16 residues. Trimming shortened V by 1 base and J by 7 bases, and 17 bases separated the two germline ends. Germline V gives CDR1 LGHNT, CDR2 FRNRAP. The CDR3 spells CASGLEPGLRANEQFF. As DNA, the CDR3 is TGTGCTAGTGGTTTGGAACCGGGACTTAGGGCGAATGAGCAGTTCTTC.

This clone was counted once. The chain has TRBV5-4 and TRBJ2-1; TRBD2 agrees at 11 bases. V was pared by 0 bases and J by 10 bases, with 3 bases of the junction left unmatched. Germline values: CDR1 SGHNT, CDR2 YYREEE (reference sequence). The CDR3 loop spans 14 amino acids. This CDR3 reads CASSLGLAGLEQFF. In DNA, the CDR3 is TGTGCCAGCAGCTTGGGACTAGCGGGGTTGGAGCAGTTCTTC.

This chain connects TRBV29-1 to TRBJ1-1, with D possibly being TRBD1 (5 bases). CDR1 SQVTM and CDR2 ANQGSEA come from the germline V gene. V lost 6 bases and J lost 3, with 17 bases in between. The CDR3 is 14 residues long. Here the CDR3 reads CSVATGTLYTEAFF. CDR3 in DNA: TGCAGCGTAGCTACCGGGACGCTATACACTGAAGCTTTCTTT.

This clone was seen only once. V gene TRBV5-6 combines with J gene TRBJ2-7; 9 bases are a match to TRBD1. V lost 4 bases, J lost 0 bases, and 8 bases stayed unmatched. The CDR3 has 16 amino acids. Germline CDR1 reads SGHDT; CDR2 reads YYEEEE. CDR3 protein: CASSDWGQGLSYEQYF. The DNA for the CDR3 is TGTGCCAGCAGCGACTGGGGACAGGGACTCTCCTACGAGCAGTACTTC.

This clone was seen a single time. V usage is TRBV27 and J usage is TRBJ2-2, with D unclear. In germline, CDR1 is MNHEY, CDR2 SMNVEV (reference sequence). The CDR3 spans 14 residues. The V gene lost 7 bases and the J gene lost 4 bases, with 13 bases spanning the gap. The CDR3 DNA sequence: TGTGCCAGCATCAACACCAAGGGCACCGGGGAGCTGTTTTTT. Translation gives CASINTKGTGELFF.

A word on this clone: Other DNA sequences in this sample translate to the same CDR3. The gene calls are TRBV6-5 and TRBJ2-7; 10 nucleotides line up with TRBD1. Germline V gives CDR1 MNHEY, CDR2 SVGAGI. V was clipped by 6 bases and J by 6 bases; unmatched bases: 8. This CDR3 spans 14 amino acids. The CDR3 DNA follows: TGTGCCAGCAGGTCCGGGACAGGGGCGTCCGAGCAGTACTTC. Its protein product is CASRSGTGASEQYF.

The chain couples TRBV29-1 to TRBJ2-1; no clear D gene. Per the germline V gene, CDR1 is SQVTM and CDR2 is ANQGSEA. This CDR3 has 13 amino acids. V lost 7 bases, J lost 8 bases, and 18 bases lay in between. The CDR3 is CSAGPLIVDEQFF. As DNA, the CDR3 is TGCAGCGCTGGTCCCTTGATTGTGGATGAGCAGTTCTTC.

The chain employs TRBV5-1 and TRBJ2-3; possible D gene TRBD1, 5 bases. V was shortened by 2 bases and J by 4 bases, with 14 bases between the two germline ends. The CDR3 length is 15 residues. Germline CDR1 reads SGHRS; CDR2 reads YFSETQ. The CDR3 sequence: CASSFGQGKADTQYF. The DNA of the CDR3 is TGCGCCAGCAGCTTTGGCCAGGGTAAGGCAGATACGCAGTATTTT.

V and J are TRBV15 and TRBJ1-1; no clear D. The CDR3 consists of 13 residues. CDR1 is LNHNV and CDR2 is YYDKDF in the germline V gene (reference sequence). With 5 bases removed from V and 2 bases from J, the gap between germline ends came to 9 bases. CDR3 bases: TGTGCCACCAGCCAACGGGTTAACACTGAAGCTTTCTTT. This encodes CATSQRVNTEAFF.

This chain links TRBV7-9 with TRBJ2-1; 8 nucleotides align to TRBD2. The CDR3 covers 13 residues. Germline assignment: CDR1 SEHNR and CDR2 FQNEAQ (reference sequence). After removal of 4 bases from V and 12 bases from J, the junction contained 8 bases not matched to a gene. CDR3 region: CASSSGGHGSQFF. CDR3 DNA sequence: TGTGCCAGCAGCTCGGGGGGGCACGGCTCGCAGTTCTTC.

V and J are TRBV6-5 and TRBJ2-5, with 8 bases identical to TRBD1. V dropped 2 bases and J dropped 4; count of bases not matched to a gene: 6. CDR1 and CDR2 (germline): MNHEY, SVGAGI. The CDR3 consists of 15 residues. The CDR3 DNA is TGTGCCAGCAGTTACACTGGACAGGGAGGAGAGACCCAGTACTTC. This encodes CASSYTGQGGETQYF.

The chain combines TRBV27 with TRBJ2-7; TRBD2 matches at 9 bases. V lost 3 bases, J lost 5 bases, and 8 bases stayed unmatched. Germline CDR1 MNHEY, CDR2 SMNVEV (reference sequence). CDR3 length: 15 residues. The CDR3 region is CASSLVAGGPHEQYF. Here the CDR3 DNA reads TGTGCCAGCAGTTTGGTCGCGGGAGGGCCCCACGAGCAGTACTTC.

V and J are TRBV2 and TRBJ2-5; 8 nucleotides align to TRBD1. The assigned J gene may be wrong: the sequence end matches TRBJ2-7 better. This CDR3 is built from 13 residues. Germline loops: CDR1 SNHLY, CDR2 FYNNEI. The CDR3 here is CASKDRGSDEQYF. The CDR3 DNA follows: TGTGCCAGCAAAGACAGGGGATCAGACGAGCAGTACTTC.

The table lists this clone with a count of one. The genes are TRBV15 and TRBJ1-5; no reliable D call. V was clipped by 4 bases and J by 7 bases, with 11 bases between them. The CDR3 loop spans 13 amino acids. Germline CDR1 is LNHNV and CDR2 is YYDKDF (reference sequence). The CDR3: CATSIGRYQPQHF. The DNA for the CDR3 is TGTGCCACCAGCATCGGACGATACCAGCCCCAGCATTTT.

J is TRBJ2-1 and V is TRBV6-5; D may be TRBD1 (6 bases). The germline gives CDR1 MNHEY, CDR2 SVGAGI. This CDR3 region has 15 residues. The ends were cut back, 5 bases at V and 0 bases at J, with 11 bases in the middle. CDR3 protein: CASSPGHSSYNEQFF. The CDR3 DNA sequence: TGTGCCAGCAGTCCGGGACACAGCTCCTACAATGAGCAGTTCTTC.

The V and J genes are TRBV29-1 and TRBJ1-1; 8 nucleotides agree with TRBD1. The CDR3 runs 15 residues. The germline CDR1 and CDR2 sequences are SQVTM and ANQGSEA. V lost 0 bases, J lost 3 bases, and 6 bases stayed unmatched. The CDR3 is CSVEDRQGWDTEAFF. The CDR3 DNA follows: TGCAGCGTTGAAGATCGACAGGGGTGGGACACTGAAGCTTTCTTT.

The V gene is TRBV7-9, the J gene TRBJ2-1; 8 nucleotides agree with TRBD2. This CDR3 comprises 17 residues. J lost 3 bases, V lost 1 base, and 8 bases had no gene match. The germline V gene encodes CDR1 SEHNR and CDR2 FQNEAQ (reference sequence). The CDR3 loop reads CASSLEYGLADYNEQFF. The DNA for the CDR3 is TGTGCCAGCAGCTTAGAGTACGGACTAGCCGACTACAATGAGCAGTTCTTC.